This TCR beta chain was observed in a study of cytomegalovirus exposure and HLA in healthy donors. Study findings and constraints: At a 0.05 false discovery rate, a later analysis found over 15,000 TCR beta sequences to be associated with HLA alleles. As a later analysis revealed, most CMV-associated TCR beta chains appeared HLA-restricted.

The CDR3 loop spans 14 amino acids. Germline CDR1 reads SGHRS; CDR2 reads YFSETQ. V lost 4 bases, J lost 4 bases, and 14 bases lay in between. PCR primers comprised 60 Vbeta and 13 Jbeta primers. The data were produced by immunoSEQ multiplex PCR, yet TCRdb's version contains in-frame clones alone and is incomplete. This table holds approximately 150,000 clones, over 70% found once. Remarks on this clone: Antigen specificity is unknown.

Sampled while nominally healthy, donors likely had unrecorded immune exposures. Sequenced input: PBMCs. This chain links TRBV5-1 with TRBJ1-2, with D perhaps TRBD1 (6 bases). This sequence was found in a male donor in good health and CMV-seropositive. For the CDR3, the DNA is TGCGCCAGCAGCGCCCAAGAGGGGGTCTATGGCTACACCTTC. This gives the protein CASSAQEGVYGYTF.